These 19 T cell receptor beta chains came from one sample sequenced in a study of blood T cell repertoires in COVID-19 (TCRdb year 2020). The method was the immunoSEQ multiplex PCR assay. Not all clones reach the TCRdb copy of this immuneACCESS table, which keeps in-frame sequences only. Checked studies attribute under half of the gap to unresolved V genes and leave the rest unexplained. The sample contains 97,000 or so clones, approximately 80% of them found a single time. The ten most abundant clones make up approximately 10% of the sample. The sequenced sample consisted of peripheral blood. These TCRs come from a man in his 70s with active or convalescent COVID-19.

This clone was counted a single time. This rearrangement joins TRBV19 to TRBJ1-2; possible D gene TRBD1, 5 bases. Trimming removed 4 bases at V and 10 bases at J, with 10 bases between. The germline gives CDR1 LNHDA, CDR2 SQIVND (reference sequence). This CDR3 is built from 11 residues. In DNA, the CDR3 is TGTGCCAGTAGTAAAGGGGTCTTCTACACCTTC. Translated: CASSKGVFYTF.

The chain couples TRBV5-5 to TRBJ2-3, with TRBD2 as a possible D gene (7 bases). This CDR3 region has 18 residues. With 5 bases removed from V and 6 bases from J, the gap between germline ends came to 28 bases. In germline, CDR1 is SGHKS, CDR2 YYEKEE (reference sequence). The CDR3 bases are TGTGCCAGCAGTCCCTTAGGGCGGGGGCTCATAAGGTTGGATACGCAGTATTTT. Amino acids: CASSPLGRGLIRLDTQYF. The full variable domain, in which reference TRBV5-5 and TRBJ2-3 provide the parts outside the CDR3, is DAGVTQSPTHLIKTRGQQVTLRCSPISGHKSVSWYQQVLGQGPQFIFQYYEKEERGRGNFPDRFSARQFPNYSSELNVNALLLGDSALYLCASSPLGRGLIRLDTQYFGPGTRLTVL.

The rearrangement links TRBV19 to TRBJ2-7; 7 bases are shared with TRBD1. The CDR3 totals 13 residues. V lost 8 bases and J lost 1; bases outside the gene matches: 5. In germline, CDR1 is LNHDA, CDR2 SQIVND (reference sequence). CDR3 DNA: TGTGCCAGTGCCCTGACAGGGTCCTACGAGCAGTACTTC. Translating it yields CASALTGSYEQYF. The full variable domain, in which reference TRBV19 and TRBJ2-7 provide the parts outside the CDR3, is DGGITQSPKYLFRKEGQNVTLSCEQNLNHDAMYWYRQDPGQGLRLIYYSQIVNDFQKGDIAEGYSVSREKKESFPLTVTSAQKNPTAFYLCASALTGSYEQYFGPGTRLTVT.

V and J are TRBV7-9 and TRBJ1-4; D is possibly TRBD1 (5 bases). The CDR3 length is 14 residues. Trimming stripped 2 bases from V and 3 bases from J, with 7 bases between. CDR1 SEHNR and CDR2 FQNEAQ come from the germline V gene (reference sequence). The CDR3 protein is CASSLWTPNEKLFF. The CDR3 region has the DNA TGTGCCAGCAGCTTATGGACACCTAATGAAAAACTGTTTTTT.

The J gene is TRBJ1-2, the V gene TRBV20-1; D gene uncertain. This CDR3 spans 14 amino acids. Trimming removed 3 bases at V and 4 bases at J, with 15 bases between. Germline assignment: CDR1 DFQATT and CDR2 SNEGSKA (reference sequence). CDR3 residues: CSASNRKTSYGYTF. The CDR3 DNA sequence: TGCAGTGCTAGTAACAGAAAAACCTCCTATGGCTACACCTTC.

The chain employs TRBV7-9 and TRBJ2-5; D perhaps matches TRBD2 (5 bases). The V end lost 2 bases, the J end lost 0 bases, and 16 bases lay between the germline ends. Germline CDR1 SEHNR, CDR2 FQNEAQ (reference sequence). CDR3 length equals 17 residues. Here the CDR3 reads CASSLSVATANQETQYF. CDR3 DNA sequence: TGTGCCAGCAGCTTATCCGTAGCGACGGCTAACCAAGAGACCCAGTACTTC.

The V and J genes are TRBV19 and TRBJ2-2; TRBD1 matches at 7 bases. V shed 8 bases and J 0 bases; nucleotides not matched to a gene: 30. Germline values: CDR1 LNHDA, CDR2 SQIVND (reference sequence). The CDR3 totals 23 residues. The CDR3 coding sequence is TGTGCCAGTTTGAGGGGTTGGTTCCATCAGACAGGGTCACAACCTTCGAACACCGGGGAGCTGTTTTTT. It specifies CASLRGWFHQTGSQPSNTGELFF.

This chain's CDR3 is CASKRGGVNTEAFF. The DNA of the CDR3 is TGTGCCAGCAAAAGGGGGGGCGTGAACACTGAAGCTTTCTTT. The chain carries TRBV2 and TRBJ1-1, with a possible D match to TRBD1 (6 bases). CDR1 and CDR2 from the germline V gene are SNHLY and FYNNEI. The CDR3 spans 14 residues. With 7 bases removed from V and 0 bases from J, the gap between germline ends came to 12 bases.

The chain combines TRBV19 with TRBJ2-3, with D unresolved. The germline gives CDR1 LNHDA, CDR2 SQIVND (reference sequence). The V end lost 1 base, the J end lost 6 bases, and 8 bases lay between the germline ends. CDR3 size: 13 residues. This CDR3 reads CASSIGRYDTQYF. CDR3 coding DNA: TGTGCCAGTAGTATAGGCCGGTACGATACGCAGTATTTT.

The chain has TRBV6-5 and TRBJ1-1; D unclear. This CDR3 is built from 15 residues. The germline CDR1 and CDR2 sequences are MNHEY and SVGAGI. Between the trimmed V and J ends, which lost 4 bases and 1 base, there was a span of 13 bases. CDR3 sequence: CASSSSLTGNTEAFF. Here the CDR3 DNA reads TGTGCCAGCAGTTCCTCGTTGACGGGGAACACTGAAGCTTTCTTT.

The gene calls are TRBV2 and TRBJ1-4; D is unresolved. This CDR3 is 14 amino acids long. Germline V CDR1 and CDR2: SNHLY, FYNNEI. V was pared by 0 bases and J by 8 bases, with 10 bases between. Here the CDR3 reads CASSEAVGGEKLFF. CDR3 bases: TGTGCCAGCAGTGAAGCGGTTGGAGGAGAAAAACTGTTTTTT.

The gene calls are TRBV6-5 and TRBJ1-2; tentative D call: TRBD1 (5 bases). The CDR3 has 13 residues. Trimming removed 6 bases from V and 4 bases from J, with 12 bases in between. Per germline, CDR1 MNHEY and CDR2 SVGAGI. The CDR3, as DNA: TGTGCCAGCAGGACAGCCAGGGTCTATGGCTACACCTTC. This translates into CASRTARVYGYTF.

CDR3 in DNA: TGTGCCAGCAGTTACAATCGGGGAATGATAGCCGGGGAGCTGTTTTTT. Translating gives CASSYNRGMIAGELFF. The chain combines TRBV6-2 or TRBV6-3 with TRBJ2-2, with TRBD2 as a possible D gene (5 bases). CDR1 is MNHEY, CDR2 SVGEGT, per germline. The V end was cut by 2 bases, the J end by 6 bases, with 16 bases between. CDR3 length: 16 residues.

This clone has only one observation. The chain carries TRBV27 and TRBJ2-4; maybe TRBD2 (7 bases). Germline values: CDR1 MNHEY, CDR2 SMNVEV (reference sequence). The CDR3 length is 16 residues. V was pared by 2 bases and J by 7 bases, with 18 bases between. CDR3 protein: CASSLRGGMAWNIQYF. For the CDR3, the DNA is TGTGCCAGCAGTTTAAGGGGGGGGATGGCCTGGAACATTCAGTACTTC.

Written as DNA, the CDR3 is TGTGCCAGCAGTGAATCGGACAGTAATAATTCACCCCTCCACTTT. Protein: CASSESDSNNSPLHF. The chain uses TRBV25-1 and TRBJ1-6; TRBD1 is a possible D gene (6 bases). V lost 1 base, J lost 5 bases, and 9 bases lay in between. The CDR3 covers 15 residues. The V gene's germline CDR1 is MGHDK and CDR2 SYGVNS.

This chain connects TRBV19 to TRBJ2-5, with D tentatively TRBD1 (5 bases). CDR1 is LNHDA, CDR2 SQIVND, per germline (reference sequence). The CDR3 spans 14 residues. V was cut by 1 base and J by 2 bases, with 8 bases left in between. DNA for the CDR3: TGTGCCAGTAGTATAGGGGGCCATCAAGAGACCCAGTACTTC. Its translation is CASSIGGHQETQYF.

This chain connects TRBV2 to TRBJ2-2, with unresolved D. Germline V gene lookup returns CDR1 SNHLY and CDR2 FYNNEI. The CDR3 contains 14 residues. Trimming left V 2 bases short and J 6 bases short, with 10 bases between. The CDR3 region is CASSELGRAGELFF. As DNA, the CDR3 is TGTGCCAGCAGTGAATTAGGCCGGGCCGGGGAGCTGTTTTTT.

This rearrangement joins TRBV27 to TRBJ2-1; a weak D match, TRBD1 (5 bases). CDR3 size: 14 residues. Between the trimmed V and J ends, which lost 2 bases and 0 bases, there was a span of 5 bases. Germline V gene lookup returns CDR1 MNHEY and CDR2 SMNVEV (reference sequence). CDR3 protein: CASSLQGSYNEQFF. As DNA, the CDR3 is TGTGCCAGCAGTTTACAGGGCTCCTACAATGAGCAGTTCTTC.

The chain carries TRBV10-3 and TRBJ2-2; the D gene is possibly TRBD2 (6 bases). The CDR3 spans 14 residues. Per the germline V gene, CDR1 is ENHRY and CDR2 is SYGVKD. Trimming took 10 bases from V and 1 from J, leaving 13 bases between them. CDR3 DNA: TGTGCCACCTCGACTAGAGGGAACACCGGGGAGCTGTTTTTT. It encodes CATSTRGNTGELFF.